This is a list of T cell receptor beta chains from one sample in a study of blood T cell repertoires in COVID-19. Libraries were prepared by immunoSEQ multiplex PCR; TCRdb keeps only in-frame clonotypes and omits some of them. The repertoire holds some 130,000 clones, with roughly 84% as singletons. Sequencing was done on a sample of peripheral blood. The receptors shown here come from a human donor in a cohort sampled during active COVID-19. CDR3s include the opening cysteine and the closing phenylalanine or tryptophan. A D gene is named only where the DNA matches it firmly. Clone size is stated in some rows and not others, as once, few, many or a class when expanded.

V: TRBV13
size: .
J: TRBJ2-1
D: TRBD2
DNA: TGTGCCAGCAGCCCGACTAGCGGGAGCTACAATGAGCAGTTCTTC
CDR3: CASSPTSGSYNEQFF

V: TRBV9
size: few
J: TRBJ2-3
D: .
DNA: TGTGCCAGCGGAATAACCGGGACACCCACAGATACGCAGTATTTT
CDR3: CASGITGTPTDTQYF

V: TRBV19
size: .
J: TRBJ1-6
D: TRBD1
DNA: TGTGCCAGTAGTTTCGACAGGGGTGGGAATTCACCCCTCCACTTT
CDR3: CASSFDRGGNSPLHF

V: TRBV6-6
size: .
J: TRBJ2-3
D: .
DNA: TGTGCCAGCAGTCGGGGGACAAGCACAGATACGCAGTATTTT
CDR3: CASSRGTSTDTQYF

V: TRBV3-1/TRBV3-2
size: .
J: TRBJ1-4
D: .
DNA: TGTGCCAGCAGCCAAGGTGGAGGGCGCGAAAAACTGTTTTTT
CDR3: CASSQGGGREKLFF

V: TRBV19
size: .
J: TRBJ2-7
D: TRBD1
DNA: TGTGCCAGTAGTACAACTAATCCGGGACAGGGAATGGTCGAGCAGTACTTC
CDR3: CASSTTNPGQGMVEQYF

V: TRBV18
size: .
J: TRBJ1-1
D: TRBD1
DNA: TGTGCCAGCTCAACCGGAGGGGACAGGGGATCCGCTGAAGCTTTCTTT
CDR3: CASSTGGDRGSAEAFF

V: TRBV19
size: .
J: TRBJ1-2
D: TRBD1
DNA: TGTGCCAGTAGTATAGCAGTGGGACAGGAATATGGCTACACCTTC
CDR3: CASSIAVGQEYGYTF

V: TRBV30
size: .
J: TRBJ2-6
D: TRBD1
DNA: TGTGCCTGGAGTTCCGGGACAGGGTCTAACGTCCTGACTTTC
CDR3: CAWSSGTGSNVLTF

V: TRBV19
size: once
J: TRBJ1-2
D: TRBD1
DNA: TGTGCCAGTAGTCAGGGGGCGGGCGGCTACACCTTC
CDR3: CASSQGAGGYTF

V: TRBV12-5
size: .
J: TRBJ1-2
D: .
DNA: TGTGCTAGTGGTCCTGAAACTCTGTTAGGCTACACCTTC
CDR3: CASGPETLLGYTF

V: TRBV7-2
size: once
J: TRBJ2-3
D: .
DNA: TGTGCCAGCAGCTTGGCCAACACAGATACGCAGTATTTT
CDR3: CASSLANTDTQYF

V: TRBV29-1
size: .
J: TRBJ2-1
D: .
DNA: TGCAGCGTTGAACAAGGGAGGAGCTCCTACAATGAGCAGTTCTTC
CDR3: CSVEQGRSSYNEQFF

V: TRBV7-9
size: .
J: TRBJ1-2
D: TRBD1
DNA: TGTGCCAGCAGCCACAGGGGGCAGCACGGCTACACCTTC
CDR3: CASSHRGQHGYTF

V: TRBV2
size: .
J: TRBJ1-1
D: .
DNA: TGTGCCAGCAAGGAATGGCAAGGGGATGAAGCTTTCTTT
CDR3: CASKEWQGDEAFF

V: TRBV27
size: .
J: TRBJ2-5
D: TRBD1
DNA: TGTGCCAGCAGCCCAAACCCGGGACAGGGGACCCAGTACTTC
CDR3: CASSPNPGQGTQYF

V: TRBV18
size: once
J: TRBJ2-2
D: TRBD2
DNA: TGTGCCAGCTCACCCCCAGCGGGGGGGCCTGTCCCCGGGGAGCTGTTTTTT
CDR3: CASSPPAGGPVPGELFF

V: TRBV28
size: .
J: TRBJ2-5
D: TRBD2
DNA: TGTGCCAGCATCCCTTTGGGGGGGTCGGAGACCCAGTACTTC
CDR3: CASIPLGGSETQYF

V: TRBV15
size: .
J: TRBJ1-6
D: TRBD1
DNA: TGTGCCACCAGCAGTCCTACCGGGACAGGGAATTCACCCCTCCACTTT
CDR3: CATSSPTGTGNSPLHF

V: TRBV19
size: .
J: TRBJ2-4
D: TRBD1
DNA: TGTGCCAGTAGTCCGCGATCCCGACAGGGGGCTGGGAACATTCAGTACTTC
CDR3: CASSPRSRQGAGNIQYF

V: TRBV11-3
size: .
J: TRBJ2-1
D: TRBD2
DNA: TGTGCCAGCAGCTTAGGGCGGGAGGGCCCCCAATGGGAGCAGTTCTTC
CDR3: CASSLGREGPQWEQFF